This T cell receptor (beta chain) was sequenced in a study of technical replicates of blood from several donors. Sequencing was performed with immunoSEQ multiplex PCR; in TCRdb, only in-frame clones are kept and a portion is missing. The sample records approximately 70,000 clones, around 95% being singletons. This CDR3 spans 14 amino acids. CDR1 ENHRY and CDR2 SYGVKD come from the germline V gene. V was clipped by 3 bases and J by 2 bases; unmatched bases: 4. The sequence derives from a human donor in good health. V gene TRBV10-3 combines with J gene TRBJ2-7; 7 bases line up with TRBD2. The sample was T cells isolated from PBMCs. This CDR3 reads CAISDPGLAYEQYF. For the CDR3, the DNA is TGTGCCATCAGTGACCCCGGACTAGCCTACGAGCAGTACTTC.